The 2 T cell receptor beta chains given below trace back to one sample, sequenced in a study of radiotherapy plus CTLA-4 blockade in lung cancer. Repertoires were generated with immunoSEQ multiplex PCR, while TCRdb's copy carries only in-frame clones and drops some. The sample lists about 110,000 clones; around 85% were seen once. Specimen: peripheral blood, collected from a patient treated with radiotherapy plus ipilimumab. The receptors originated from a human donor with non-small cell lung cancer that progressed on radiotherapy plus ipilimumab. Some clones in this sample may be carry-over from other donors' samples.

The chain couples TRBV27 to TRBJ2-7, with D perhaps matching TRBD1 (6 bases). The V gene lost 4 bases and the J gene lost 2 bases, with 9 bases spanning the gap. The CDR3 runs to 13 residues. Germline assignment: CDR1 MNHEY and CDR2 SMNVEV (reference sequence). CDR3 region: CASSSRGTYEQYF. CDR3 DNA: TGTGCCAGCAGTTCCAGGGGAACCTACGAGCAGTACTTC.

The chain employs TRBV18 and TRBJ1-2; tentative D call: TRBD1 (5 bases). Trimming cost V 3 bases and J 4 bases, with 12 bases left between them. The germline V gene encodes CDR1 KGHSH and CDR2 LQKENI. The CDR3 totals 14 residues. The CDR3 protein is CASSPGHESYGYTF. Here the CDR3 DNA reads TGTGCCAGCTCACCGGGGCACGAATCCTATGGCTACACCTTC. Variable domain in full (rest from reference TRBV18 and TRBJ1-2): NAGVMQNPRHLVRRRGQEARLRCSPMKGHSHVYWYRQLPEEGLKFMVYLQKENIIDESGMPKERFSAEFPKEGPSILRIQQVVRGDSAAYFCASSPGHESYGYTFGSGTRLTVV.